These 10 T cell receptor beta chains came from one sample sequenced in a study of PD-1 blockade in classical Hodgkin lymphoma. Time point of the sample: cycle 4 day 1 (C4D1), after more than five weeks of nivolumab. Patients all relapsed after autologous stem cell transplantation, and there was variation in brentuximab vedotin exposure. Sequencing used immunoSEQ multiplex PCR; TCRdb keeps in-frame clones, though not all of them. The sample yields around 24,000 clones, over 65% seen once. Sequences were derived from peripheral blood mononuclear cells (PBMCs), sampled before the fourth cycle of nivolumab. The receptors come from a human donor with classical Hodgkin lymphoma.

This chain uses TRBV29-1 with TRBJ2-5; TRBD1 matches at 8 bases. The CDR3 runs to 13 residues. Germline assignment: CDR1 SQVTM and CDR2 ANQGSEA. The CDR3 nucleotides read TGCAGTTACGGACAGGGAGCACAAGAGACCCAGTACTTC. Its protein product is CSYGQGAQETQYF.

The V gene is TRBV27, the J gene TRBJ1-1, with D possibly being TRBD1 (6 bases). V gave up 4 bases and J gave up 2 bases, with 11 bases separating them. Germline V gene data show CDR1 as MNHEY and CDR2 as SMNVEV (reference sequence). The CDR3 spans 14 residues. The DNA of the CDR3 is TGTGCCAGCAGTTGGGGACATCTAAACACTGAAGCTTTCTTT. It specifies CASSWGHLNTEAFF.

V gene TRBV28 combines with J gene TRBJ2-7, with D tentatively TRBD2 (6 bases). The CDR3 loop spans 12 amino acids. CDR1 is MDHEN, CDR2 SYDVKM, per germline. Trimming stripped 2 bases from V and 6 bases from J, with 8 bases between. The DNA of the CDR3 is TGTGCCAGCAGTTTAAACGGGGGCGAGCAGTACTTC. Translated: CASSLNGGEQYF.

The CDR3 loop is CASSPVAGSSGNTIYF. For the CDR3, the DNA is TGTGCCAGCAGCCCTGTGGCGGGGAGCTCTGGAAACACCATATATTTT. V usage is TRBV9 and J usage is TRBJ1-3, with unresolved D. CDR1 is SGDLS and CDR2 is YYNGEE in the germline V gene. CDR3 length: 16 residues. Trimming removed 4 bases at V and 0 bases at J, with 14 bases between. The whole variable domain, filled in from reference TRBV9 and TRBJ1-3, reads DSGVTQTPKHLITATGQRVTLRCSPRSGDLSVYWYQQSLDQGLQFLIQYYNGEERAKGNILERFSAQQFPDLHSELNLSSLELGDSALYFCASSPVAGSSGNTIYFGEGSWLTVV.

The V gene is TRBV30, the J gene TRBJ1-5; 9 bases are shared with TRBD1. The length of the CDR3 is 16 residues. The trim removed 1 base at V and 4 bases at J, leaving 8 bases unmatched. Germline V gives CDR1 GTSNPN, CDR2 SVGIG (reference sequence). The CDR3 nucleotides read TGTGCCTGGAGTGCCGCCGGGACAGGGAGAAATCAGCCCCAGCATTTT. This codes for CAWSAAGTGRNQPQHF. The full variable domain, its missing parts supplied by reference TRBV30 and TRBJ1-5, is SQTIHQWPATLVQPVGSPLSLECTVEGTSNPNLYWYRQAAGRGLQLLFYSVGIGQISSEVPQNLSASRPQDRQFILSSKKLLLSDSGFYLCAWSAAGTGRNQPQHFGDGTRLSIL.

This chain joins TRBV27 and TRBJ2-6, with a tentative D call TRBD1 (6 bases). CDR1 is MNHEY, CDR2 SMNVEV, per germline (reference sequence). V lost 5 bases and J lost 0, with 14 bases in between. The CDR3 loop spans 17 amino acids. The DNA of the CDR3 is TGTGCCAGCAGTCTCAGGGGTTTTAGCTCTGGGGCCAACGTCCTGACTTTC. Its protein is CASSLRGFSSGANVLTF.

CDR3 loop: CSVWTGVYNEQFF. CDR3 DNA sequence: TGCAGCGTTTGGACAGGGGTTTACAATGAGCAGTTCTTC. The V call is TRBV29-1, the J call TRBJ2-1; 9 nucleotides agree with TRBD1. V was clipped by 5 bases and J by 4 bases; unmatched bases: 3. The germline CDR1 and CDR2 sequences are SQVTM and ANQGSEA. The CDR3 is 13 residues long.

CDR3 DNA sequence: TGTGCCAGTAGTATAGGGGGGGGACAAGGAGAATCTTTCTTT. This translates into CASSIGGGQGESFF. The V and J genes are TRBV19 and TRBJ1-1; weak D call: TRBD1 (6 bases). Trimming took off 1 base at V and 12 bases at J, with 18 bases between the two ends. Germline assignment: CDR1 LNHDA and CDR2 SQIVND (reference sequence). CDR3 length equals 14 residues.

This clone occurred a few times. The chain couples TRBV2 to TRBJ2-2, with D hard to call. The CDR3 is 15 amino acids. CDR1 and CDR2 from the germline V gene are SNHLY and FYNNEI. With 5 bases removed from V and 6 bases from J, the gap between germline ends came to 16 bases. The CDR3, as DNA: TGTGCCAGCAGTCCGAATATGGGGTATTCCGGGGAGCTGTTTTTT. It yields the protein CASSPNMGYSGELFF.

The chain uses TRBV11-3 and TRBJ2-3; 9 nucleotides agree with TRBD2. V lost 5 bases and J lost 5; bases outside the gene matches: 14. The CDR3 runs to 17 residues. Germline V gives CDR1 SGHNT, CDR2 YENEEA. For the CDR3, the DNA is TGTGCCAGCAGCCCCCTGGGCGGGGGGGTTCCCGGAGATACGCAGTATTTT. It is translated as CASSPLGGGVPGDTQYF.